This is a list of T cell receptor beta chains from one sample in a study of early T cells in non-severe SARS-CoV-2 infection. Using its own MiXCR run on the 5' RACE reads, TCRdb lists one record per CDR3 protein. In the table there are approximately 42,000 distinct CDR3 sequences, around 7% of which are singletons. Source material: whole blood. The receptors stem from an adult who was a healthcare worker with PCR-confirmed SARS-CoV-2 infection or an uninfected control (not recorded which). CDR3s include the opening cysteine and the closing phenylalanine or tryptophan. Fields, in order: V gene, J gene, CDR3 protein.

>TRBV7-9|TRBJ1-4
CASSFPGATATNEKLFF
>TRBV4-2|TRBJ1-2
CASSQEQAGDGYTF
>TRBV7-9|TRBJ2-7
CASSWPGQNSYEQYF
>TRBV11-2|TRBJ1-6
CASSLAGLENSPLHF
>TRBV29-1|TRBJ2-3
CSVEVWDRVTDTQYF
>TRBV7-2|TRBJ2-1
CASSLVGGLTNEQFF
>TRBV6-5|TRBJ2-7
CASSRGIAGGIAYEQYF
>TRBV30|TRBJ1-2
CAWSVKAAYGYTF
>TRBV6-4|TRBJ2-1
CASSGRTGSAEQFF
>TRBV6-2/TRBV6-3|TRBJ1-1
CASSYSANTEAFF
>TRBV29-1|TRBJ1-5
CSAGWGYSNQPQHF
>TRBV28|TRBJ1-2
CASSTGFGGYTF
>TRBV24-1|TRBJ2-1
CATSEGPLTYNEQFF
>TRBV5-1|TRBJ2-1
CASSVGDSGPDEQFF
>TRBV6-5|TRBJ2-3
CASGRSIITDTQYF
>TRBV7-3|TRBJ2-1
CASSLGQGPYNEQFF
>TRBV5-1|TRBJ2-2
CASSFRTINTGELFF
>TRBV11-2|TRBJ1-1
CASSLVSGGEAFF
>TRBV29-1|TRBJ2-4
CSPGGRAKNIQYF
>TRBV5-8|TRBJ2-7
CASSTKTTGTYEQYF
>TRBV20-1|TRBJ2-5
CSASFESGTSVETQYF
>TRBV10-3|TRBJ2-5
CAIRDSRETQYF
>TRBV7-9|TRBJ1-2
CASSLDRGLGYTF
>TRBV10-2|TRBJ2-7
CASSLTSGGTEDEQYF
>TRBV27|TRBJ2-1
CASRPGQGASEQFF
>TRBV20-1|TRBJ1-3
CSAADSTALGNTIYF
>TRBV30|TRBJ2-5
CAWSVGGLLKTQYF
>TRBV19|TRBJ1-2
CASTASPSDGYTF
>TRBV5-1|TRBJ2-7
CASSGRTDRLKDEQYF
>TRBV6-1|TRBJ2-2
CASSEARTGELFF
>TRBV5-5|TRBJ2-7
CASSPTGQLYEQYF
>TRBV10-1|TRBJ2-3
CASSGQGTDTQYF
>TRBV18|TRBJ1-1
CASSPPGTGGTEAFF
>TRBV2|TRBJ2-7
CASSVLEQYF
>TRBV7-8|TRBJ2-3
CASSKSGESTDTQYF
>TRBV27|TRBJ1-5
CASSTRQGPQHF
>TRBV18|TRBJ1-4
CASSPPGGADEKLFF
>TRBV11-3|TRBJ2-1
CASSLDPGGANEQFF
>TRBV4-2|TRBJ1-5
CASSQVFGGSNQPQHF